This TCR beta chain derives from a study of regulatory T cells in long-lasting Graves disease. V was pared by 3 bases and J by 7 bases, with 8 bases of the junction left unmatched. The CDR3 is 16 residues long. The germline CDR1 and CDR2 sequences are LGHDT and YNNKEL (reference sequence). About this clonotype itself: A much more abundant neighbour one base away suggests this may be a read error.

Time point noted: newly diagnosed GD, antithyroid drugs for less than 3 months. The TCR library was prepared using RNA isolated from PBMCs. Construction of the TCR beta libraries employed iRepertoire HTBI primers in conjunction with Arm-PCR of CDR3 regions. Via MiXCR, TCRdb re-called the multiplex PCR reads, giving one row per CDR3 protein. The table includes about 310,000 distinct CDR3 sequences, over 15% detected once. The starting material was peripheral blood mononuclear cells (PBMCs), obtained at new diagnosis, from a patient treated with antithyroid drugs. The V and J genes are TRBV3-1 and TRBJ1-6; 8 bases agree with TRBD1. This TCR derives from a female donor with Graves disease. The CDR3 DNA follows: TGTGCCAGCAGCCATAAAACAGGGGGGTCGAATTCACCCCTCCACTTT. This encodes CASSHKTGGSNSPLHF.